The next 6 T cell receptor beta chains were all read from a single sample in a study of cytomegalovirus exposure and HLA in healthy donors. In the PCR, 60 Vbeta and 13 Jbeta primers were used. Produced via immunoSEQ multiplex PCR; TCRdb's table is partial and in-frame only. Of about 160,000 clones in the sample, about 72% were seen once. The sample consisted of PBMCs. The receptors originated from a man in his fifties or sixties in good health and CMV-seropositive.

The chain is built from TRBV10-2 and TRBJ2-1; 7 positions agree with TRBD2. The CDR3 loop spans 12 amino acids. V dropped 4 bases and J dropped 6; count of bases not matched to a gene: 0. Germline CDR1 and CDR2: WSHSY and SAAADI. The CDR3 region has the DNA TGCGCCAGCAGTGCGGGGGGCAATGAGCAGTTCTTC. It yields the protein CASSAGGNEQFF.

The chain combines TRBV19 with TRBJ1-4; no definite D call. CDR3 size: 14 residues. CDR1 and CDR2 (germline): LNHDA, SQIVND (reference sequence). The V gene lost 7 bases and the J gene lost 3 bases, with 12 bases spanning the gap. The CDR3 region is CASTPWAANEKLFF. As DNA, the CDR3 is TGTGCCAGTACCCCATGGGCTGCTAATGAAAAACTGTTTTTT.

J is TRBJ1-5 and V is TRBV2; 7 nucleotides match TRBD1. Germline values: CDR1 SNHLY, CDR2 FYNNEI. The trim removed 6 bases at V and 1 base at J, leaving 9 bases unmatched. CDR3 size: 16 residues. The CDR3 bases are TGTGCCAGCAGACCGTCCGGGACAGCGAGCAATCAGCCCCAGCATTTT. Its protein is CASRPSGTASNQPQHF.

The chain is built from TRBV7-8 and TRBJ2-2, with a weak D call TRBD1 (5 bases). The CDR3 is 16 amino acids. The ends were cut back, 1 base at V and 1 base at J, with 10 bases in the middle. Germline V gene lookup returns CDR1 SGHVS and CDR2 FQNEAQ. The CDR3 DNA is TGTGCCAGCAGCTTAGTAATAGGGGTGAACACCGGGGAGCTGTTTTTT. Translating it yields CASSLVIGVNTGELFF.

The CDR3 sequence is CSAEQGALETQYF. DNA for the CDR3: TGCAGCGCGGAACAGGGGGCGCTTGAGACCCAGTACTTC. This chain uses TRBV29-1 with TRBJ2-5, with TRBD1 matching over 9 bases. CDR3 length: 13 amino acids. With 7 bases clipped from V and 5 bases from J, the junction kept 8 bases outside the gene matches. Germline CDR1 and CDR2: SQVTM and ANQGSEA.

This clone was found a few times. This chain links TRBV6-6 with TRBJ2-3, with 10 bases identical to TRBD1. V gave up 5 bases and J gave up 4 bases; unmatched junction bases: 3. The CDR3 has 14 residues. Looked up from germline, CDR1 is MNHNY and CDR2 is SVGAGI (reference sequence). DNA of the CDR3: TGTGCCAGCAGTGAGGACAGGGGGGCAGATACGCAGTATTTT. The encoded protein is CASSEDRGADTQYF.